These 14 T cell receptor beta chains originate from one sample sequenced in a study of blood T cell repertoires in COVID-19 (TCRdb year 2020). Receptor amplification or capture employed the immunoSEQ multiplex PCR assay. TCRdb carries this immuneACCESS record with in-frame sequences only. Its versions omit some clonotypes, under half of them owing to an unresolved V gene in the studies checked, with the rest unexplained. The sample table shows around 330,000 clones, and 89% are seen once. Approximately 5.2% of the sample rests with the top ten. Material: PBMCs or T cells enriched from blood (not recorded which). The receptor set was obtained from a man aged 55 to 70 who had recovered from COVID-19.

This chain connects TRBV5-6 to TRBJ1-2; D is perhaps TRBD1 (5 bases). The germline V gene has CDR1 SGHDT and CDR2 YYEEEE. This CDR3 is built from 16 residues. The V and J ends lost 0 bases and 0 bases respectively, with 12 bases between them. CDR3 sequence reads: CASSLEGRGTNYGYTF. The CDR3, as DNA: TGTGCCAGCAGCTTGGAGGGGCGGGGGACTAACTATGGCTACACCTTC.

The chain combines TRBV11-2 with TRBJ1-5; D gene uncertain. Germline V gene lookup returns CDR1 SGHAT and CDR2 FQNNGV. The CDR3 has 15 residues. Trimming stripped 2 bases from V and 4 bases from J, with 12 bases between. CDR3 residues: CASSLLGSGNQPQHF. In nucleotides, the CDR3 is TGTGCCAGCAGCTTACTCGGTTCGGGGAATCAGCCCCAGCATTTT.

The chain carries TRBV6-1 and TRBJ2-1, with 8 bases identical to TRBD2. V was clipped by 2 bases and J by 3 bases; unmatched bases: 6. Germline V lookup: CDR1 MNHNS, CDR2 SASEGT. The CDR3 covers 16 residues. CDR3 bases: TGTGCCAGCAGTGAACTGCGGCTAGCGGGCTACAATGAGCAGTTCTTC. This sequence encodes CASSELRLAGYNEQFF.

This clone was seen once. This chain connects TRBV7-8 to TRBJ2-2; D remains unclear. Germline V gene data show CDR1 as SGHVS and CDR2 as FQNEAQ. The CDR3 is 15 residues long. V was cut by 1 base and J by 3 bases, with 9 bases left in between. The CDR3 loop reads CASSLERQYTGELFF. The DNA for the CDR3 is TGTGCCAGCAGCTTAGAGAGGCAGTACACCGGGGAGCTGTTTTTT.

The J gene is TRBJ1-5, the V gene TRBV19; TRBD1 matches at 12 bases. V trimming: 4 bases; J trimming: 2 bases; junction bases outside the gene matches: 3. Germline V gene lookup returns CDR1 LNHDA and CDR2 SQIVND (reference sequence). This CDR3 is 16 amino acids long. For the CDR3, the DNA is TGTGCCAGTAGTAGAGGGGACAGGGGGCGCAATCAGCCCCAGCATTTT. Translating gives CASSRGDRGRNQPQHF.

The CDR3 DNA reads TGTGCCATCAGCGCCACCATGATTTCGACAGGGGGGTCCTATAATTCACCCCTCCACTTT. Protein product: CAISATMISTGGSYNSPLHF. The V and J genes are TRBV10-3 and TRBJ1-6, with 9 bases matching TRBD1. The CDR3 is made up of 20 amino acids. CDR1 ENHRY and CDR2 SYGVKD come from the germline V gene. The trim removed 6 bases at V and 1 base at J, leaving 16 bases unmatched.

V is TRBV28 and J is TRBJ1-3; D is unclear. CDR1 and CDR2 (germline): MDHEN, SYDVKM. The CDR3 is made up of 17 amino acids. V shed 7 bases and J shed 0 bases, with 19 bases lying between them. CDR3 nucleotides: TGTGCCAGCAAGATCCTCTCCAGGTCCAACTCTGGAAACACCATATATTTT. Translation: CASKILSRSNSGNTIYF.

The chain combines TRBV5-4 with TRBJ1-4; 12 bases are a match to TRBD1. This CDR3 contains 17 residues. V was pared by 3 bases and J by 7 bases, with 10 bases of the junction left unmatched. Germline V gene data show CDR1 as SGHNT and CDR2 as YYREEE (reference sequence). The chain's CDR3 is CASSSRDRGREVEKLFF. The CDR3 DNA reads TGTGCCAGCAGCTCCCGGGACAGGGGGCGTGAAGTTGAAAAACTGTTTTTT.

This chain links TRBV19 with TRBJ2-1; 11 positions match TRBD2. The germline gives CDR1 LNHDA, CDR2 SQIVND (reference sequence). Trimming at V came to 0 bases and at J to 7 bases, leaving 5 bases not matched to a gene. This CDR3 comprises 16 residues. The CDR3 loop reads CASSIDLVAGGNEQFF. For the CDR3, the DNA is TGTGCCAGTAGTATAGATCTAGTAGCGGGAGGGAATGAGCAGTTCTTC.

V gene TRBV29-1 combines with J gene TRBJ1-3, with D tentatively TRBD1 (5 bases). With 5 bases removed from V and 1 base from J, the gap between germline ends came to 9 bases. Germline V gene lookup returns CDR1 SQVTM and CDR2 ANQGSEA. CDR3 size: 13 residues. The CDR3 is CSVFAGSGNTIYF. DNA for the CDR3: TGCAGCGTTTTCGCAGGGTCTGGAAACACCATATATTTT.

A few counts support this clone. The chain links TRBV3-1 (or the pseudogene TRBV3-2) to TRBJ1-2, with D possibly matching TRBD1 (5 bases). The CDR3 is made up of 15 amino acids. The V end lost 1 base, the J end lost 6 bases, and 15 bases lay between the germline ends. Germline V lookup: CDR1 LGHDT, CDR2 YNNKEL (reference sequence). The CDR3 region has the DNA TGTGCCAGCAGCCAAGTCGCGGGGGGGGTTCATGGCTACACCTTC. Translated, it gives CASSQVAGGVHGYTF.

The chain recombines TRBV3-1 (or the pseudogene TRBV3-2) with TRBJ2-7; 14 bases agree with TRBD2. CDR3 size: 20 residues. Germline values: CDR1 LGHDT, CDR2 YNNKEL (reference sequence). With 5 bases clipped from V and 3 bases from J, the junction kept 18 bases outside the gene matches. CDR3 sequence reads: CASSGQGAVGTSGRLYEQYF. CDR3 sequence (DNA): TGTGCCAGCAGCGGACAGGGGGCGGTCGGGACTAGCGGGAGACTCTACGAGCAGTACTTC.

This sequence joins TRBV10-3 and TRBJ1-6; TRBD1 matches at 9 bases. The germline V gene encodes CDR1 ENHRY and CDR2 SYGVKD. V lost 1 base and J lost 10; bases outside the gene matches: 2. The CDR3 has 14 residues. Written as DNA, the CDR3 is TGTGCCATCAGTGAGTGGGGACAGGGCTCACCCCTCCACTTT. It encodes CAISEWGQGSPLHF.

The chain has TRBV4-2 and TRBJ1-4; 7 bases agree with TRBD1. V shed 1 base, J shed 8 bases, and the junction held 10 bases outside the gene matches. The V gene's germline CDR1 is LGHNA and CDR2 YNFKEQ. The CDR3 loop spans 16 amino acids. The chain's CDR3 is CASSQGIGTVLEKLFF. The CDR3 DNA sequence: TGTGCCAGCAGCCAAGGCATCGGGACAGTCCTGGAAAAACTGTTTTTT.